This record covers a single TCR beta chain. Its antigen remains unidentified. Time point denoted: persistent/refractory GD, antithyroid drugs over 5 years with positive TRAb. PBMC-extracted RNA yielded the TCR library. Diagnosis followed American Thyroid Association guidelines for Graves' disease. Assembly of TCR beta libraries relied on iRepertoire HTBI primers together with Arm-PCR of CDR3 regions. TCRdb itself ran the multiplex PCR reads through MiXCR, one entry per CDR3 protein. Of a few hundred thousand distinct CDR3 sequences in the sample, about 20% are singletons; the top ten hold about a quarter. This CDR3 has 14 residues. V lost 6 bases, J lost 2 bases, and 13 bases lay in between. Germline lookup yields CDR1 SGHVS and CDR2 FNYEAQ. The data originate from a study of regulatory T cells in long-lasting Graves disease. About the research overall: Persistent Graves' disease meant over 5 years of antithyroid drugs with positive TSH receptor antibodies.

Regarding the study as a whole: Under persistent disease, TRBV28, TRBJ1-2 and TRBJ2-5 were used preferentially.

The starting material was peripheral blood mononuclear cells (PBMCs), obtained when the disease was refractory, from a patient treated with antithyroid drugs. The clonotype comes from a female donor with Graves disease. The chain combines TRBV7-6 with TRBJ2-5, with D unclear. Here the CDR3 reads CASSRRPSQETQYF. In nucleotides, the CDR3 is TGTGCCAGCAGTCGGCGGCCGTCACAAGAGACCCAGTACTTC.